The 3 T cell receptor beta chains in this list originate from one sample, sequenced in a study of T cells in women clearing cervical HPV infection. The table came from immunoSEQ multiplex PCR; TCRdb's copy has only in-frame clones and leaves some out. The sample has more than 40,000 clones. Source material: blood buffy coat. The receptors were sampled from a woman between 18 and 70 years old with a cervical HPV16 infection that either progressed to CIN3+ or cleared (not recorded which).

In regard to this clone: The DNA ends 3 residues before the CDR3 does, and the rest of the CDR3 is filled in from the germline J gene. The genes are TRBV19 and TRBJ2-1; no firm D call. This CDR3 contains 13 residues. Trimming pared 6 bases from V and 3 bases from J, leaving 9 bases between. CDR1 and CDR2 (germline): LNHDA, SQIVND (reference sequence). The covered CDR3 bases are TGTGCCAGTAGCGAACAGCTCTACAATGAG. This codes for CASSEQLYNE. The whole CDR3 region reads CASSEQLYNEQFF.

The CDR3 loop reads CASSLRGREETQYF. CDR3 DNA (partial): TGTGCCAGCAGCTTAAGGGGCAGGGAAGAGACC. The genes are TRBV7-9 and TRBJ2-5, with D tentatively TRBD1 (5 bases). Read data end 3 residues before the CDR3 end; the end is taken from the germline J gene. V was cut by 2 bases and J by 3 bases, with 10 bases left in between. Looked up from germline, CDR1 is SEHNR and CDR2 is FQNEAQ (reference sequence). CDR3 size: 14 residues.

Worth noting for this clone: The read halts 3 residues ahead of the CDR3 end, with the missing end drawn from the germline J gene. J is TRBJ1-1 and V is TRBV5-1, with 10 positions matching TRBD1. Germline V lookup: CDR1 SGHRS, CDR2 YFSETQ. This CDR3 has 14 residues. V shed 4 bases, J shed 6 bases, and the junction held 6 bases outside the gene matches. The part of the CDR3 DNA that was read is TGCGCCAGCAGCCAGGACAGGGGGTTCCCTGAA. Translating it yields CASSQDRGFPE. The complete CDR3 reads CASSQDRGFPEAFF.